This T cell receptor beta chain was recovered during a study of cytomegalovirus exposure and HLA in healthy donors (dated by TCRdb to the late 2010s). Looking at the study overall: In an earlier analysis of some 550 of the donors, roughly 300 Gb of sequence data and 100 million or so unique TCR beta sequences from 150 million to 200 million T cells were reported. Among some 410 genotyped donors of the cohort, an average of roughly 230,000 unique TCR beta nucleotide sequences was sequenced per donor, of which roughly 17% were non-productive. A separate validation cohort of about 110 different subjects was used in addition to the roughly 670-subject first cohort. The T cell repertoires of about 700 subjects were profiled by immunosequencing and related to cytomegalovirus serostatus. Rather than using new phenotypic data, the later analysis identified candidate immune exposures from TCR beta sequences and from how often those sequences occurred across donors. About 330 gigabases of sequencing data and approximately 91 million unique TCR sequences made up an early release that covered approximately 620 HLA-typed donors. Because of strong linkage in the cohort, roughly five DR-DQ haplotypes were treated as single units for association and clustering. High-throughput TCR immunosequencing, statistical association of individual TCRs with disease status, and machine learning were combined to predict cytomegalovirus infection status. HLA typing covered class I and class II loci at four-digit resolution. In a later genetic analysis, genome-wide SNP genotypes for about three fifths of the roughly 670 donors were used, and that subset was treated as a discovery cohort. The study was designed to test whether signatures of past pathogen exposure could be identified by cataloging public T cell receptors. Donor age, sex, ethnicity and CMV serostatus were compiled together with the repertoire data. The genetic ancestry cluster associated with self-reported Caucasian donors included roughly four fifths of the roughly 360 genotyped donors. Every discovery cohort repertoire had been produced on one sequencing platform. An earlier analysis of more than 450 of the donors used high-throughput TCR beta sequencing to judge whether each TCR beta V gene segment behaved as functional or pseudogenic. Typing coverage varied by locus: roughly 629-640 donors for A, B, C, DRB1 and DQB1; under 550 for DQA1; 600 to 610 for DPA1; 450 to 480 for DPB1. In a later analysis, previously published TCR beta repertoires from several hundred donors were re-analyzed and high-resolution HLA genotyping was added so that TCR occurrence patterns could be studied.

Including cysteine and phenylalanine, the CDR3 has 13 amino acids. Just CDR3 DNA is preserved here, 39 bases in frame from base 1. Looking up the germline V gene yields CDR1 KGHSH and CDR2 LQKENI. Germline trimming amounts to 7 bases on V and 5 bases on J, with 6 as the count of junction bases outside the gene matches. Library preparation was by the immunoSEQ multiplex PCR assay. For the multiplex PCR, a mixture combining 60 forward primers for TCR Vbeta segments and 13 reverse primers for TCR Jbeta segments was used. A multiplex PCR assay on genomic DNA amplified the CDR3 region of rearranged TCR beta genes. On the Illumina HiSeq System, the amplified TCR beta libraries were sequenced as 87-base-pair reads. From the authors' description of their analysis: A later analysis tallied 80 million to 95 million unique TCR beta chains across the 666 repertoires, and approximately 9.9 million of those chains were shared by two or more donors. Raw reads were error-corrected and collapsed into unique sequences by a nearest-neighbor algorithm in which closely related sequences were merged to remove PCR and sequencing errors. CDR3 sequences were aligned to IMGT reference sequences to assign V, D and J gene segments. For a sequence to be retained, a match of at least six nucleotides was required to both a V gene segment and a J gene segment. A rearrangement was called productive if the CDR3 had no stop codons and remained in frame with V and J, and every other rearrangement was called non-productive. CDR3 was defined according to IMGT convention as the region running from the second conserved V-encoded cysteine to the conserved J-encoded phenylalanine. The earlier analysis of 587 of the donors excluded sequences that lacked an unambiguous match to a single V gene segment. In an earlier analysis of some 590 of the donors, a V segment was called functional when productive rearrangements were above 56.7%, and segregating when the standard deviation between donors exceeded 5%. A statistical classification framework was developed to diagnose cytomegalovirus status using the catalog of TCR beta chain sequences. V and J gene assignment, in a later analysis, came from comparing TCR nucleotide sequences with IMGT/GENE-DB human TR gene sequences. In a later analysis, CDR3 sequences and most-parsimonious VDJ recombination scenarios were assigned using the TCRdist pipeline. A later analysis defined each TCR beta chain by its CDR3 amino acid sequence plus V-gene family, and excluded reads lacking a unique V-gene family. As a way to deal with suspected cross-contamination and a sequencing artifact, a later analysis dropped under 600 nucleotide sequences that were highly shared and had low generation probability. A later analysis calculated a clonal expansion index for each public chain from normalized within-repertoire ranks of inferred template counts. A later analysis computed generation probabilities with a VDJ recombination model fitted to out-of-frame rearrangements, and checked the results against IGoR. In a later analysis, hypergeometric tests were used to score TCR-TCR, TCR-HLA and TCR-CMV co-occurrence, with a repertoire-size bias correction applied to TCR pairs. A later analysis estimated false discovery rates by permuting HLA or CMV assignments 20 times. In a later analysis, co-occurring TCRs were grouped using DBSCAN, and TCRdist sequence similarity was added for clustering within HLA-allele-positive subsets. For co-occurrence clustering, repertoires with fewer than 30,000 or more than 120,000 public chains were excluded, along with five repertoires with anomalous nucleotide sharing. The source is immuneACCESS, and TCRdb retained only in-frame sequences with V and J called. Part of the clones is not carried over; for the studies checked, unresolved V genes explain less than half of this, and the remainder is unexplained. V and J calls and clone size follow that table, whereas D and trimming were derived from the DNA. This sample holds about 85,000 clones; 80% were observed only once. The ten largest clones take up 23% of the sample.

The cohort consisted of 666 healthy bone marrow donors. All cohort members were sampled while nominally healthy, although unrecorded immune exposures were likely present. The donor tested CMV seropositive and was one of the 289 seropositive cohort members. Every donor gave a peripheral blood sample, and the peripheral blood mononuclear cells from that sample were used for TCR beta sequencing. The Qiagen DNeasy Blood Extraction Kit was used to extract genomic DNA from the blood cell samples. Details on this clone: Its antigen specificity is not known. Base qualities are missing; no much larger clone stands one base away.

The paper as a whole reports these results and caveats: A later analysis reported that several top co-occurrence clusters appeared linked to parvovirus B19, influenza, CMV and Epstein-Barr virus. The classifier was reported to diagnose cytomegalovirus status with high specificity and sensitivity in both the original and validation cohorts. A later genetic analysis reported fewer N-insertions in productive TCRs among donors in an Asian-associated ancestry cluster than the roughly 620-donor mean. Sequencing depth was assumed to be roughly uniform across donors in the presence/absence analyses, though that assumption may not hold. In this cohort, only TCR beta chains were sequenced, and detectable features were limited by the absence of alpha or paired-chain data. A group of highly shared sequence variants was considered likely to be a technical artifact of the sequencing pipeline. A later analysis associated 15,000 to 20,000 TCR beta sequences with specific HLA alleles at a false discovery rate of 0.05. In a later analysis, the rate of TCR association differed among HLA loci, with DRB1 alleles having the most associated TCRs and HLA-C alleles having the fewest. The study listed 164 TCR beta chains as associated with cytomegalovirus. Assigning TCR associations to individual alleles was difficult when HLA alleles, especially DR and DQ, strongly co-occurred. A further reported finding was that TCR beta sequences accurately predicted the HLA-A and HLA-B alleles for most subjects in the first cohort. A later genetic analysis associated a missense DCLRE1C variant with V-gene and J-gene trimming of TCR beta chains, and an independent cohort replicated the association. The authors suggested that the approach could potentially be generalized to other disease states and immunological phenotypes. Because the 87-base-pair reads could not distinguish some IMGT-functional V segments, including TRBV6-2 and TRBV6-3, those segments were excluded. Because HLA typing was missing for some donors at each locus, association tests included only the typed subset. CMV serostatus was the only immune exposure information available for the cohort. Broadly in line with IMGT annotations, most TCR beta V segments showed up in productive rearrangements about 87% or about 30% of the time in an earlier analysis of several hundred of the donors. Three of the identified cytomegalovirus-associated TCR beta chains were confirmed in vitro to be specific for cytomegalovirus antigens. Compared with equally common non-associated chains, HLA-associated TCR beta chains in a later analysis were more clonally expanded and had lower generation probabilities. While some public TCRs were present in many individuals, most TCR sequences turned up only very rarely across donors. Around 16 rarely observed V segments, including chromosome 9 orphons, were excluded from the earlier analysis of almost 600 of the donors because counts were too low. Most CMV-associated TCR beta chains appeared to be HLA-restricted in a later analysis, and the HLA associations seemed to be driven largely by CMV exposure. Correlated functional status among segregating V segments might reflect linkage disequilibrium, but an unknown experimental factor could not be ruled out.

Sequenced material: PBMCs. Recombination linked TRBV18 to TRBJ2-7; 9 bases in between match TRBD1. The TCR was taken from a woman aged 45-59 years in good health and CMV-seropositive. The DNA sequence is as follows: TGTGCCAGCTGTAGGGACAGGGATGACGAGCAGTACTTC. Translated, this is CASCRDRDDEQYF. With the portions outside the CDR3 filled from the reference TRBV18 and TRBJ2-7 genes, the complete variable region becomes NAGVMQNPRHLVRRRGQEARLRCSPMKGHSHVYWYRQLPEEGLKFMVYLQKENIIDESGMPKERFSAEFPKEGPSILRIQQVVRGDSAAYFCASCRDRDDEQYFGPGTRLTVT.